Below are 25 T cell receptor beta chains sequenced from a single sample in a study of T-cell reconstitution after alpha-beta-depleted transplantation in children (dated by TCRdb to the mid-2010s). The treatment or condition label here, explained by the study, means: allogeneic hematopoietic cell transplantation with graft depleted of TCRalphabeta T cells and CD19 B cells. To prepare the library, PCR was applied. Sequencing used an Illumina HiSeq 2500. TCR library preparation used molecular barcoding, with unique molecular identifiers applied to normalize quantification of the TCRbeta repertoire. Through fastp at Q25 and MiXCR, TCRdb rebuilt clones from the public reads, retaining in-frame beta chains. Each CDR3 protein appears once, grouped with its most common genes and DNA. For this sample the table gives roughly 340,000 distinct CDR3 sequences, of which about 17% were detected only once. Clones ranked in the top ten supply around 41% of the sample.

The material sequenced was PBMCs, mostly from graft donor cells, taken 360 days after TCRalphabeta/CD19-depleted stem cell transplant. These receptors originate from a male patient between 2 and 10 years old who had a stem cell transplant for acute lymphoblastic leukemia, so the T cells may come from the graft donor.

V gene TRBV28 combines with J gene TRBJ2-6; maybe TRBD1 (6 bases). Trimming removed 3 bases from V and 0 bases from J, with 15 bases in between. The germline V gene encodes CDR1 MDHEN and CDR2 SYDVKM. This CDR3 has 18 residues. The CDR3 DNA reads TGTGCCAGCAGTTTCCAGGACAGTCCGTTCTCTGGGGCCAACGTCCTGACTTTC. Translating gives CASSFQDSPFSGANVLTF.

This clonotype was picked up a small number of times. This sequence joins TRBV7-9 and TRBJ1-1; D gene unclear. The CDR3 runs 16 residues. V was shortened by 6 bases and J by 5 bases, with 22 bases between the two germline ends. CDR1 and CDR2 (germline): SEHNR, FQNEAQ (reference sequence). DNA of the CDR3: TGTGCCAGCAGTTCTCCTTCGCGAGGAACCGATACTGAAGCTTTCTTT. Translation gives CASSSPSRGTDTEAFF.

The genes are TRBV2 and TRBJ2-7; 10 nucleotides line up with TRBD2. The V and J ends lost 2 bases and 0 bases, in that order; junction bases with no gene match: 4. CDR3 length: 16 residues. The germline gives CDR1 SNHLY, CDR2 FYNNEI. The CDR3 nucleotides read TGTGCCAGCAGTGAAAGCGGGAGGGCCATCTCCTACGAGCAGTACTTC. Amino acids: CASSESGRAISYEQYF. Using reference TRBV2 and TRBJ2-7 for the parts outside the CDR3, the full variable domain is EPEVTQTPSHQVTQMGQEVILRCVPISNHLYFYWYRQILGQKVEFLVSFYNNEISEKSEIFDDQFSVERPDGSNFTLKIRSTKLEDSAMYFCASSESGRAISYEQYFGPGTRLTVT.

The chain recombines TRBV29-1 with TRBJ2-1, with TRBD2 identical over 11 bases. V shed 4 bases and J 1 base; nucleotides not matched to a gene: 15. CDR1 and CDR2 (germline): SQVTM, ANQGSEA. This CDR3 comprises 19 residues. CDR3 sequence reads: CSVGPIAGGSLSSYNEQFF. The CDR3 DNA reads TGCAGCGTTGGCCCTATAGCGGGAGGGTCCTTATCTTCCTACAATGAGCAGTTCTTC.

This clonotype was counted ten times or more. The chain recombines TRBV5-1 with TRBJ2-3, with D tentatively TRBD1 (5 bases). V was shortened by 0 bases and J by 5 bases, with 13 bases between the two germline ends. This CDR3 has 15 residues. Germline assignment: CDR1 SGHRS and CDR2 YFSETQ. The CDR3 coding sequence is TGCGCCAGCAGCTTGGGACTGCCCCAGGGAGATACGCAGTATTTT. It is translated as CASSLGLPQGDTQYF.

The chain combines TRBV10-3 with TRBJ2-5; possible D gene TRBD2, 7 bases. Germline V gives CDR1 ENHRY, CDR2 SYGVKD. The ends were cut back, 3 bases at V and 4 bases at J, with 24 bases in the middle. The CDR3 is made up of 18 amino acids. DNA of the CDR3: TGTGCCATCAGTGACAGACCATCGCGGCACGGGGGGCCAGAGACCCAGTACTTC. This gives the protein CAISDRPSRHGGPETQYF.

Only a few counts were recorded for this clonotype. The chain recombines TRBV6-1 with TRBJ2-4; TRBD1 matches 7 bases. V gave up 6 bases and J gave up 2 bases; unmatched junction bases: 10. Per germline, CDR1 MNHNS and CDR2 SASEGT. The CDR3 runs to 16 residues. For the CDR3, the DNA is TGTGCCAGCAGCCAGGACAGGCTCTCAACCAAAAACATTCAGTACTTC. Protein: CASSQDRLSTKNIQYF.

This clonotype has more than one count but fewer than ten. This chain links TRBV5-1 with TRBJ2-1; TRBD2 agrees at 9 bases. Germline CDR1 reads SGHRS; CDR2 reads YFSETQ. The CDR3 totals 18 residues. V lost 0 bases to trimming and J lost 0 bases; unmatched junction nucleotides: 7. The DNA for the CDR3 is TGCGCCAGCAGCTTGGATACTAGCGGGCCCAGCTCCTACAATGAGCAGTTCTTC. It translates to CASSLDTSGPSSYNEQFF.

This clonotype was seen just once. The V gene is TRBV4-1, the J gene TRBJ2-7; a weak D match, TRBD1 (6 bases). CDR1 MGHRA and CDR2 YSYEKL come from the germline V gene. Trimming cost V 1 base and J 6 bases, with 10 bases left between them. This CDR3 has 13 amino acids. CDR3 coding DNA: TGCGCCAGCAGCCAAGGGACAGCCCGCGAGCAGTACTTC. This encodes CASSQGTAREQYF.

This clonotype was recorded at least ten times. The chain employs TRBV28 and TRBJ2-5; TRBD2 might be the D (6 bases). The CDR3 consists of 15 residues. The V end lost 8 bases, the J end lost 0 bases, and 16 bases lay between the germline ends. CDR1 and CDR2 from the germline V gene are MDHEN and SYDVKM. The CDR3: CASRPGGWDQETQYF. The DNA for the CDR3 is TGTGCCAGCCGGCCCGGAGGGTGGGACCAAGAGACCCAGTACTTC.

This clonotype was observed a few times. The chain joins TRBV29-1 to TRBJ2-7; TRBD1 might be the D (6 bases). From germline, CDR1 is SQVTM and CDR2 ANQGSEA. This CDR3 region has 13 residues. Trimming took 5 bases from V and 3 from J, leaving 14 bases between them. The CDR3 coding sequence is TGCAGCGTTACTCCAGGGGTGCGCTACGAGCAGTACTTC. It specifies CSVTPGVRYEQYF.

This clonotype was seen only a few times. The chain links TRBV4-2 to TRBJ2-1; D uncertain. This CDR3 is 15 amino acids long. V lost 7 bases and J lost 2, with 15 bases in between. Per the germline V gene, CDR1 is LGHNA and CDR2 is YNFKEQ. CDR3 sequence: CASTPNSETYNEQFF. The CDR3 DNA follows: TGTGCCAGCACCCCAAACAGTGAAACCTACAATGAGCAGTTCTTC.

This clonotype occurred many times. The chain links TRBV18 to TRBJ2-7; no definite D call. CDR1 and CDR2 (germline): KGHSH, LQKENI. The CDR3 is 13 residues long. Trimming took off 3 bases at V and 3 bases at J, with 9 bases between the two ends. The CDR3 sequence is CASSPDHLYEQYF. In DNA, the CDR3 is TGTGCCAGCTCACCGGATCATCTCTACGAGCAGTACTTC.

The chain carries TRBV15 and TRBJ2-1, with D maybe TRBD2 (5 bases). The germline CDR1 and CDR2 sequences are LNHNV and YYDKDF (reference sequence). The CDR3 runs 14 residues. V lost 0 bases, J lost 8 bases, and 11 bases lay in between. CDR3 DNA sequence: TGTGCCACCAGCAGAGACTGGCGGGTCCATGAGCAGTTCTTC. It translates to CATSRDWRVHEQFF. Based on the CDR3 plus reference TRBV15 and TRBJ2-1, the full variable domain is DAMVIQNPRYQVTQFGKPVTLSCSQTLNHNVMYWYQQKSSQAPKLLFHYYDKDFNNEADTPDNFQSRRPNTSFCFLDIRSPGLGDTAMYLCATSRDWRVHEQFFGPGTRLTVL.

The gene calls are TRBV5-1 and TRBJ2-1; 12 bases agree with TRBD2. After removal of 2 bases from V and 7 bases from J, the junction contained 7 bases not matched to a gene. Germline assignment: CDR1 SGHRS and CDR2 YFSETQ. The CDR3 totals 16 residues. Here the CDR3 reads CASSLGPSGRVNEQFF. The CDR3, as DNA: TGCGCCAGCAGCTTAGGCCCTAGCGGGAGGGTAAATGAGCAGTTCTTC.

The chain has TRBV9 and TRBJ2-5; D is perhaps TRBD2 (6 bases). Per the germline V gene, CDR1 is SGDLS and CDR2 is YYNGEE. V shed 2 bases and J shed 1 base, with 9 bases lying between them. The CDR3 consists of 14 residues. CDR3: CASSVGGIQETQYF. In DNA, the CDR3 is TGTGCCAGCAGCGTCGGCGGGATCCAAGAGACCCAGTACTTC.

This clonotype was recorded a few times. The genes are TRBV3-1 and TRBJ1-2; D is ambiguous. This CDR3 is built from 13 residues. V was clipped by 2 bases and J by 4 bases, with 8 bases between them. Per the germline V gene, CDR1 is LGHDT and CDR2 is YNNKEL (reference sequence). For the CDR3, the DNA is TGTGCCAGCAGCCAATTTAATGTCTATGGCTACACCTTC. Protein sequence: CASSQFNVYGYTF.

This clonotype has at least ten counts. The chain is built from TRBV10-3 and TRBJ2-7; 10 nucleotides agree with TRBD1. The trim removed 6 bases at V and 2 bases at J, leaving 7 bases unmatched. The CDR3 is made up of 15 amino acids. Germline assignment: CDR1 ENHRY and CDR2 SYGVKD. The CDR3 DNA sequence: TGTGCCATCAGACCGGGACAGGGGATCCCCTACGAGCAGTACTTC. Protein sequence: CAIRPGQGIPYEQYF.

This clonotype was recorded a few times. This chain connects TRBV5-1 to TRBJ2-1, with 7 bases aligning to TRBD1. Germline-derived CDR1 and CDR2 are SGHRS and YFSETQ. V was pared by 0 bases and J by 6 bases, with 3 bases of the junction left unmatched. CDR3 length: 14 amino acids. CDR3 in amino acids: CASSLGQGLNEQFF. CDR3 in DNA: TGCGCCAGCAGCTTGGGACAGGGTCTCAATGAGCAGTTCTTC.

In DNA, the CDR3 is TGTGCCAGCAGTTACTCGTCGGGACTAGCGTTGCCCTACAATGAGCAGTTCTTC. It is translated as CASSYSSGLALPYNEQFF. J is TRBJ2-1 and V is TRBV6-5; 10 bases are shared with TRBD2. J lost 2 bases, V lost 0 bases, and 7 bases had no gene match. Germline CDR1 and CDR2: MNHEY and SVGAGI. The CDR3 has 18 residues.

This clonotype was observed a handful of times. The chain combines TRBV20-1 with TRBJ2-3, with D perhaps being TRBD1 or TRBD2 (5 bases each). Trimming shortened V by 5 bases and J by 1 base, and 7 bases separated the two germline ends. The CDR3 is made up of 12 amino acids. Per the germline V gene, CDR1 is DFQATT and CDR2 is SNEGSKA (reference sequence). CDR3 protein: CSASGRTDTQYF. The CDR3 bases are TGCAGTGCTTCGGGGCGCACAGATACGCAGTATTTT.

This clonotype has more than one count but fewer than ten. The rearrangement links TRBV27 to TRBJ2-1, with 11 bases that match TRBD2. The ends lost 2 bases at V and 6 bases at J; junction bases unmatched: 12. The CDR3 sequence is 18 residues long. From germline, CDR1 is MNHEY and CDR2 SMNVEV (reference sequence). The CDR3 here is CASSLLGSGRAAGNEQFF. In DNA form, the CDR3 reads TGTGCCAGCAGTTTACTCGGTAGCGGGAGGGCGGCGGGCAATGAGCAGTTCTTC.

This clonotype occurred a few times. This rearrangement joins TRBV6-1 to TRBJ2-7, with 11 nucleotides matching TRBD1. CDR1 and CDR2 from the germline V gene are MNHNS and SASEGT. The trim removed 5 bases at V and 3 bases at J, leaving 3 bases unmatched. The CDR3 length is 14 residues. CDR3 amino acids: CASSTGTGGYEQYF. The CDR3 nucleotides are TGTGCCAGCAGTACCGGGACAGGGGGCTACGAGCAGTACTTC.

This clonotype occurred a few times. The genes are TRBV4-2 and TRBJ2-3; TRBD2 matches at 15 bases. V was pared by 3 bases and J by 5 bases, with 9 bases of the junction left unmatched. This CDR3 has 18 residues. From germline, CDR1 is LGHNA and CDR2 YNFKEQ. CDR3 nucleotide sequence: TGTGCCAGCAGCCACCAGATGCGGGGACTAGCGGGAGGAGATACGCAGTATTTT. It codes for CASSHQMRGLAGGDTQYF.

This rearrangement joins TRBV12-3 or TRBV12-4 to TRBJ2-1; TRBD1 is a possible D gene (6 bases). V was pared by 7 bases and J by 7 bases, with 20 bases between. The CDR3 sequence is 15 residues long. Written as DNA, the CDR3 is TGTGCCAGCACCCCCACCGGGCGAAGGGGGAATGAGCAGTTCTTC. Protein: CASTPTGRRGNEQFF.